What follows describes a single T cell receptor beta chain. The sample belongs to a study of blood T cell repertoires in COVID-19. Libraries were prepared by immunoSEQ multiplex PCR; TCRdb keeps only in-frame clonotypes and omits some of them. The data contain roughly 160,000 clones, around 80% of them singletons. The germline V gene encodes CDR1 MDHEN and CDR2 SYDVKM. Trimming cost V 5 bases and J 7 bases, with 9 bases left between them. This CDR3 is built from 11 residues. The rearrangement joins TRBV28 to TRBJ2-7; tentative D call: TRBD2 (5 bases). This receptor was taken from a woman aged 65 to 85 in a cohort exposed to, infected with or recovered from COVID-19 (not recorded which). Sequenced input: PBMCs or T cells enriched from blood (not recorded which). The CDR3 nucleotides read TGTGCCAGCAGTCCCGAGGGAGAGCAGTACTTC. This gives the protein CASSPEGEQYF. The full variable domain, its missing parts supplied by reference TRBV28 and TRBJ2-7, is DVKVTQSSRYLVKRTGEKVFLECVQDMDHENMFWYRQDPGLGLRLIYFSYDVKMKEKGDIPEGYSVSREKKERFSLILESASTNQTSMYLCASSPEGEQYFGPGTRLTVT.